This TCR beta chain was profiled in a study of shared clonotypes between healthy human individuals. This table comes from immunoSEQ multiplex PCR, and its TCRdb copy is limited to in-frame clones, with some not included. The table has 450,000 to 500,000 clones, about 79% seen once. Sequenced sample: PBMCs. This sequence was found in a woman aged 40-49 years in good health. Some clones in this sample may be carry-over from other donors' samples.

This chain's CDR3 is CASSLILNTEAFF. The CDR3 DNA reads TGTGCCAGCAGCTTAATATTGAACACTGAAGCTTTCTTT. V usage is TRBV11-2 and J usage is TRBJ1-1; no reliable D call. This CDR3 is 13 amino acids long. Germline V gives CDR1 SGHAT, CDR2 FQNNGV. Trimming left V 2 bases short and J 0 bases short, with 4 bases between. Filled out from reference TRBV11-2 and TRBJ1-1, the complete variable domain reads EAGVAQSPRYKIIEKRQSVAFWCNPISGHATLYWYQQILGQGPKLLIQFQNNGVVDDSQLPKDRFSAERLKGVDSTLKIQPAKLEDSAVYLCASSLILNTEAFFGQGTRLTVV.